The 10 T cell receptor beta chains listed next were all sequenced from one sample in a study of T-cell memory formation after mild COVID-19. In TCRdb, the 5' RACE reads were re-called with MiXCR into one record per CDR3 protein. The sample records 300,000 to 350,000 distinct CDR3 sequences, 10% to 15% being singletons. The sample comprised PBMCs or a T cell subset sorted from them (not recorded which). The receptors come from a young man who had mild COVID-19 (a few samples of this study predate the infection). Cell type and time point are not known.

The chain combines TRBV11-2 with TRBJ2-1, with TRBD1 identical over 7 bases. Germline CDR1 and CDR2: SGHAT and FQNNGV. The CDR3 has 16 amino acids. Trimming took 4 bases from V and 8 from J; bases not matched to a gene: 14. CDR3 nucleotides: TGTGCCAGCAGCTCCCGGGACAGACAACCTAACGATGAGCAGTTCTTC. Translating it yields CASSSRDRQPNDEQFF.

This clonotype was counted at least ten times. V gene TRBV7-9 combines with J gene TRBJ1-6; unclear D gene. The length of the CDR3 is 13 residues. CDR1 SEHNR and CDR2 FQNEAQ come from the germline V gene (reference sequence). Between the trimmed V and J ends, which lost 2 bases and 6 bases, there was a span of 5 bases. The CDR3 DNA follows: TGTGCCAGCAGCTTAAACCTTAATTCACCCCTCCACTTT. Its protein is CASSLNLNSPLHF.

The chain joins TRBV2 to TRBJ1-1; D possibly corresponds to TRBD1 (5 bases). Between the trimmed V and J ends, which lost 1 base and 8 bases, there was a span of 11 bases. Germline CDR1 reads SNHLY; CDR2 reads FYNNEI. This CDR3 region has 13 residues. Written as DNA, the CDR3 is TGTGCCAGCAGTGAAGAGCAGGGCCAAGAAGCTTTCTTT. It codes for CASSEEQGQEAFF.

This clonotype was seen more than once but under ten times. The V and J genes are TRBV12-3 or TRBV12-4 and TRBJ1-2, with D possibly being TRBD1 (6 bases). V was shortened by 5 bases and J by 8 bases, with 24 bases between the two germline ends. This CDR3 is 16 amino acids long. The CDR3 DNA sequence: TGTGCCAGCAGTCTTGGGACAAGACTGAGCTGGGACGGCTACACCTTC. Translated: CASSLGTRLSWDGYTF.

The V and J genes are TRBV7-8 and TRBJ1-1; TRBD1 might be the D (5 bases). The CDR3 is 15 residues long. Trimming took off 5 bases at V and 0 bases at J, with 13 bases between the two ends. The germline V gene has CDR1 SGHVS and CDR2 FQNEAQ. CDR3 in amino acids: CASSTGTGVNTEAFF. In DNA, the CDR3 is TGTGCCAGCAGCACCGGAACAGGAGTGAACACTGAAGCTTTCTTT. Drawing the rest from reference TRBV7-8 and TRBJ1-1, the complete variable domain is GAGVSQSPRYKVAKRGQDVALRCDPISGHVSLFWYQQALGQGPEFLTYFQNEAQLDKSGLPSDRFFAERPEGSVSTLKIQRTQQEDSAVYLCASSTGTGVNTEAFFGQGTRLTVV.

The rearrangement joins TRBV10-3 to TRBJ2-2; D is unresolved. The CDR3 totals 16 residues. Trimming took 8 bases from V and 6 from J, leaving 22 bases between them. CDR1 and CDR2 from the germline V gene are ENHRY and SYGVKD. CDR3: CAIQTLDDTVAGELFF. The CDR3 DNA reads as TGTGCCATCCAGACCCTGGATGATACGGTCGCCGGGGAGCTGTTTTTT.

This chain joins TRBV11-1 and TRBJ2-1, with a possible D match to TRBD1 (6 bases). Germline V gives CDR1 SGHAT, CDR2 FQDESV (reference sequence). V lost 5 bases to trimming and J lost 6 bases, with 20 bases between them. The CDR3 runs to 16 residues. CDR3 region: CASSDYRDRWLNEQFF. In DNA, the CDR3 is TGTGCCAGCAGCGATTACAGGGACCGATGGCTCAATGAGCAGTTCTTC. Using reference TRBV11-1 and TRBJ2-1 for the parts outside the CDR3, the full variable domain is EAEVAQSPRYKITEKSQAVAFWCDPISGHATLYWYRQILGQGPELLVQFQDESVVDDSQLPKDRFSAERLKGVDSTLKIQPAELGDSAMYLCASSDYRDRWLNEQFFGPGTRLTVL.

This clonotype was observed a handful of times. The chain carries TRBV14 and TRBJ1-2; D is uncertain. The V end lost 0 bases, the J end lost 0 bases, and 8 bases lay between the germline ends. The CDR3 spans 15 residues. Germline values: CDR1 SGHDN, CDR2 FVKESK. CDR3 DNA sequence: TGTGCCAGCAGCCAAGATTACGCTGCTAACTATGGCTACACCTTC. Its protein is CASSQDYAANYGYTF.

This clonotype was counted ten times or more. CDR3 in DNA: TGTGCCAGCAGTTACAACTACGAGCAGTACTTC. It translates to CASSYNYEQYF. This chain connects TRBV6-5 to TRBJ2-7; no reliable D call. Between the trimmed V and J ends, which lost 2 bases and 3 bases, there was a span of 2 bases. CDR3 length: 11 amino acids. The V gene's germline CDR1 is MNHEY and CDR2 SVGAGI.

By share of the sample, this clonotype is medium-sized. This sequence joins TRBV4-1 and TRBJ2-5; TRBD2 aligns across 7 bases. The trim removed 4 bases at V and 3 bases at J, leaving 11 bases unmatched. The germline gives CDR1 MGHRA, CDR2 YSYEKL. This CDR3 comprises 16 residues. The CDR3 nucleotides are TGCGCCAGCAGCCCCTCCCCGGGAGGAAAAAAAGAGACCCAGTACTTC. Its protein is CASSPSPGGKKETQYF.